A single TCR beta chain is shown here with its context. This record belongs to a study of technical replicates of blood from four donors. The table came from immunoSEQ multiplex PCR; TCRdb's copy has only in-frame clones and leaves some out. The table has about 70,000 clones, approximately 96% seen once. This CDR3 is 16 amino acids long. The germline CDR1 and CDR2 sequences are SGHVS and FNYEAQ. V lost 0 bases, J lost 2 bases, and 14 bases lay in between. The TCR comes from a human donor in good health. Sequencing used T cells isolated from PBMCs. The rearrangement uses TRBV7-6 and TRBJ2-7; the D is unclear. The CDR3 here is CASSLAGAPGPYEQYF. The CDR3 region has the DNA TGTGCCAGCAGCTTAGCGGGCGCGCCTGGCCCCTACGAGCAGTACTTC.